This T cell receptor beta chain originates from a study of cytomegalovirus exposure and HLA in healthy donors. It was with 60 Vbeta and 13 Jbeta primers that the PCR ran. As processed by the authors: An analysis performed later counted about 80 million unique TCR beta chains (roughly 10 million of them shared). Sequencing was performed with immunoSEQ multiplex PCR; in TCRdb, only in-frame clones are kept and a portion is missing. The V and J calls and clone size were taken over from that table, and D and trimming were inferred from the DNA. The repertoire holds under 200,000 clones, around 73% seen once, with 5% to 6.5% in the top ten. Unrecorded immune exposures were likely, despite nominal health at sampling. About this clone: Its antigen is as yet unknown. A read error may account for a junction end that differs from germline.

General observations from the study: Association of 17,000 or so TCR beta sequences with HLA alleles was found at 0.05 false discovery rate in a later analysis.

The CDR3 extends over 15 amino acids. Germline CDR1 is GTSNPN and CDR2 is SVGIG (reference sequence). J is TRBJ1-4 and V is TRBV30, with D possibly TRBD1 on 6 matching bases. The sequence was obtained from a woman aged 18-29 years in good health and CMV-seropositive. The sample was PBMCs. CDR3 residues: CAWGVGQGSNEKLFF. The CDR3 DNA follows: TGTGCCTGGGGTGTTGGCCAGGGGTCTAATGAAAAACTGTTTTTT.